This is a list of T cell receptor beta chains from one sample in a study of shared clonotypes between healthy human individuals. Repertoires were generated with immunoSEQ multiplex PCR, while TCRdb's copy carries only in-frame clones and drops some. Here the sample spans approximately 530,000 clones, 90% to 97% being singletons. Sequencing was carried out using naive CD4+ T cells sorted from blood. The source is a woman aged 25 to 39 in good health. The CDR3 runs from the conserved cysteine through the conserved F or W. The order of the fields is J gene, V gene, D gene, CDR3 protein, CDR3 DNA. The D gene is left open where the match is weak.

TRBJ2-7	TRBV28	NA	CASWSSRDYEQYF	TGTGCCAGCTGGTCCTCCAGGGACTACGAGCAGTACTTC
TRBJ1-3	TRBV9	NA	CASSVGGVGNTIYF	TGTGCCAGCAGCGTAGGAGGGGTCGGAAACACCATATATTTT
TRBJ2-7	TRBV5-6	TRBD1	CASSLARGPHIGSYEQYF	TGTGCCAGCAGCTTGGCGAGGGGGCCTCACATTGGATCCTACGAGCAGTACTTC
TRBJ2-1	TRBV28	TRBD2	CASSLAGAGPSEQFF	TGTGCCAGCAGTTTAGCGGGAGCGGGGCCAAGTGAGCAGTTCTTC
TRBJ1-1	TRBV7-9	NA	CASSSWTPWAFF	TGTGCCAGCAGCTCCTGGACCCCCTGGGCTTTCTTT
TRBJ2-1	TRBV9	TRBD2	CASSTAGGSYNEQFF	TGTGCCAGCAGCACCGCGGGGGGCTCCTACAATGAGCAGTTCTTC
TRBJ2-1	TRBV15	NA	CATSREGNEQFF	TGTGCCACCAGCAGAGAAGGCAATGAGCAGTTCTTC
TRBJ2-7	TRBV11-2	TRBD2	CASSDHGGRVYEQYF	TGTGCCAGCAGCGACCACGGCGGGAGGGTCTACGAGCAGTACTTC
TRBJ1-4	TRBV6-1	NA	CASSGTASNEKLFF	TGTGCCAGCAGTGGGACAGCCTCTAATGAAAAACTGTTTTTT
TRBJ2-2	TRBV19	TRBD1	CASSADRGNTGELFF	TGTGCCAGTAGTGCGGACAGGGGGAACACCGGGGAGCTGTTTTTT
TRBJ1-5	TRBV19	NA	CASSIRSSNQPQHF	TGTGCCAGTAGTATAAGATCGAGCAATCAGCCCCAGCATTTT
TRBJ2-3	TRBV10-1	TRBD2	CASSATSGRTDTQYF	TGCGCCAGCAGTGCTACTAGCGGGAGAACAGATACGCAGTATTTT
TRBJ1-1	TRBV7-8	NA	CASSLGRLPTEAFF	TGTGCCAGCAGCTTAGGTCGTCTGCCCACTGAAGCTTTCTTT